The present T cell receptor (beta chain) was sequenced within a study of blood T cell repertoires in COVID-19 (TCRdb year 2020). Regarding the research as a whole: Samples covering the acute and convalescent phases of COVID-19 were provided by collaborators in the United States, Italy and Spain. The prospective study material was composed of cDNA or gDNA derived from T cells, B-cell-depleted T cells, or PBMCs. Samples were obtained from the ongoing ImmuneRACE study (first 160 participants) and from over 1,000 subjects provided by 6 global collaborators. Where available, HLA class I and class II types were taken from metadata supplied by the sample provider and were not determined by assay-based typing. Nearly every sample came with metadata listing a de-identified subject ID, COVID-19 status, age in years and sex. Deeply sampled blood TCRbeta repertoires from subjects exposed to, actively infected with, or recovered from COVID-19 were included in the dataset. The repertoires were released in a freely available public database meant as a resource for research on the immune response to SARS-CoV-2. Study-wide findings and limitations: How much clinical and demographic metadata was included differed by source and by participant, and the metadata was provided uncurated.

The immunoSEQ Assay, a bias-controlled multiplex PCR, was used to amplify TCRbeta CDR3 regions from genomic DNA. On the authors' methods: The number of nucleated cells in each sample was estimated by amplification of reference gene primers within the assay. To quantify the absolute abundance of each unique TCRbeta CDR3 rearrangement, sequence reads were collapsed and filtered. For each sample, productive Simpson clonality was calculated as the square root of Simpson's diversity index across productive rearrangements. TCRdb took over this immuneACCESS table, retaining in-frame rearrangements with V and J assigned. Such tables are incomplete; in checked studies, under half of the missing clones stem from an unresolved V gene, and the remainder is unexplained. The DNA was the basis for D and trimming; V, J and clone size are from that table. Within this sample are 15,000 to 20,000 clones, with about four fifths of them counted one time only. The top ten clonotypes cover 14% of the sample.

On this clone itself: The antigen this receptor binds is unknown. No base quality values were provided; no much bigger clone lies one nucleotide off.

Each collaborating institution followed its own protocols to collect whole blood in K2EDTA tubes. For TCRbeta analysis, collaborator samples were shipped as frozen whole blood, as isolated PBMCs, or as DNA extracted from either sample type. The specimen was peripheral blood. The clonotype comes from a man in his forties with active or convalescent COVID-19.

The DNA sequence follows: TGTGCCAGCAGCCCTTCTAGCGGGGGGCCCTACGAGCAGTACTTC. Its protein is CASSPSSGGPYEQYF. The rearranged segments are TRBV7-7 and TRBJ2-7; the central 11 bases match TRBD2. Taken from the germline V gene (reference sequence), the CDR1 and CDR2 loops are SSHAT and FNYEAQ. The CDR3 holds 15 amino acids from the cysteine to the phenylalanine. Only the CDR3 DNA stays, 45 bases, in frame from base 1. V is cut back by 5 bases and J by 2 bases, with 5 bases in the junction unmatched.